A single T cell receptor (beta chain) is shown here with its context. What it binds is not known. Germline V lookup: CDR1 MDHEN, CDR2 SYDVKM. CDR3 length equals 16 residues. Trimming left V 4 bases short and J 6 bases short, with 19 bases between. This entry is derived from a study of shared clonotypes between healthy human individuals. Broader study findings: Roughly 5% of naive CD4 clonotypes were common to a handful of donors.

Donors, healthy HIV-negative adults, lacked recent acute infections or vaccinations. Only Caucasian adults living in Nashville, Tennessee made up the donor group. Profiled with immunoSEQ multiplex PCR; TCRdb holds only in-frame clones, not every one. In the table there are millions of clones, 85% to 95% of which are singletons. The rearrangement links TRBV28 to TRBJ1-5; possibly TRBD1 for D (5 bases). The sequenced sample was naive CD4+ T cells from PBMCs. Sample subset: CD45RA+ positively selected. This TCR came from a man younger than 35 in good health. Some clones in this sample may be carry-over from other donors' samples. CDR3 protein: CASSSGVKGQGQPQHF. The CDR3 DNA reads as TGTGCCAGCAGTTCTGGGGTCAAGGGGCAGGGTCAGCCCCAGCATTTT.